This is a list of T cell receptor beta chains from one sample in a study of blood T cell repertoires in COVID-19. Clones were read by immunoSEQ multiplex PCR, and TCRdb kept only the in-frame ones, dropping some. The sample records about 180,000 clones, over 70% being singletons. The specimen sequenced was PBMCs or T cells enriched from blood (not recorded which). The receptors come from a man between 60 and 75 years old who had been exposed to COVID-19. Each CDR3 is given with its conserved first and last residue. The order of the fields is J gene, D gene, V gene, CDR3 protein. D genes are given only for firm matches.

>TRBJ2-7|TRBD2|TRBV9
CASSVAGAGGPGEQYF
>TRBJ1-5|NA|TRBV7-2
CASSPTGRGLTQPQHF
>TRBJ2-1|TRBD2|TRBV7-8
CASSLREVAGEQFF
>TRBJ2-7|TRBD1|TRBV30
CAWMFGGQGNEQYF
>TRBJ1-1|NA|TRBV6-5
CASTAGPPDTEAFF
>TRBJ2-1|TRBD2|TRBV7-9
CASSLNLNSGPYNEQFF
>TRBJ2-3|TRBD2|TRBV9
CASSVVLAGRADTQYF
>TRBJ2-7|TRBD2|TRBV5-1
CASRPRPAGGDEQYF
>TRBJ1-2|TRBD1|TRBV2
CASSIARTGSNYGYTF
>TRBJ2-1|NA|TRBV12-1
CASSSGLVIDEQFF
>TRBJ2-5|NA|TRBV28
CASTPSGAEYQETQYF
>TRBJ1-2|TRBD1|TRBV25-1
CASSEGQGRNYGYTF
>TRBJ2-1|TRBD2|TRBV4-1
CASRPGTSGRPPQFF
>TRBJ1-1|NA|TRBV25-1
CASSPLGGTTEAFF
>TRBJ2-7|TRBD2|TRBV3-1/TRBV3-2
CASSQVGLALAYEQYF
>TRBJ2-1|TRBD2|TRBV9
CASSVMTSGSNEQFF
>TRBJ2-1|TRBD2|TRBV27
CASTRDYPYNEQFF
>TRBJ2-7|NA|TRBV7-8
CASSLAPSAYEQYF
>TRBJ2-1|TRBD2|TRBV27
CASSFGLAGHNEQFF
>TRBJ1-5|NA|TRBV5-6
CASSFGVMGNQPQHF
>TRBJ1-1|NA|TRBV6-5
CASRPRNGQTTEAFF
>TRBJ2-5|NA|TRBV19
CASSVQWAETQYF
>TRBJ2-7|NA|TRBV13
CASSFRQQISSYEQYF
>TRBJ1-6|NA|TRBV15
CATSRDNYNSPLHF
>TRBJ2-4|NA|TRBV7-5
CVRSLRWTGTKNIQYF
>TRBJ1-3|NA|TRBV11-2
CASTVGRRVSGNTIYF
>TRBJ2-5|NA|TRBV21-1
CASSKAAGLSQETQYF
>TRBJ1-3|TRBD1|TRBV5-4
CASSPGQYGNTIYF
>TRBJ2-5|NA|TRBV5-4
CASSIKPDRIGETQYF
>TRBJ2-4|NA|TRBV6-2/TRBV6-3
CASSYQGSNIQYF
>TRBJ1-2|NA|TRBV28
CASSSTLTGTLYGYTF
>TRBJ1-2|NA|TRBV2
CASQTSNYGYTF
>TRBJ1-2|NA|TRBV3-1/TRBV3-2
CASSQGSGAGYGYTF
>TRBJ1-2|NA|TRBV11-2
CASSLVQASYGYTF
>TRBJ2-3|TRBD1|TRBV2
CATRDRGTDTQYF
>TRBJ2-7|NA|TRBV7-3
CASSDAGALGEQYF
>TRBJ2-5|TRBD1|TRBV30
CAWSVPGGLQETQYF
>TRBJ2-7|NA|TRBV6-5
CASANQGTLSEQYF
>TRBJ2-1|TRBD2|TRBV5-4
CASSLSSGRAYNEQFF
>TRBJ1-3|NA|TRBV28
CASSPPGDTIYF
>TRBJ2-7|NA|TRBV27
CASSPGGSVSHEQYF
>TRBJ1-1|TRBD1|TRBV5-4
CASSASRGPMNTEAFF
>TRBJ2-1|NA|TRBV11-3
CASSLDGQGQFF
>TRBJ1-3|NA|TRBV9
CASSVDDSKGNTIYF
>TRBJ1-3|NA|TRBV6-1
CASSEARVGGVGQNTIYF
>TRBJ1-3|NA|TRBV25-1
CASSAGVLQTIYF
>TRBJ1-1|NA|TRBV29-1
CSVTLGRGTEAFF
>TRBJ1-4|TRBD1|TRBV18
CASSPRTGSNEKLFF
>TRBJ2-1|TRBD1|TRBV7-2
CASSLIGQGHNEQFF
>TRBJ2-5|TRBD2|TRBV19
CASSIDAAGVRETQYF
>TRBJ2-3|TRBD2|TRBV30
CAWSVGTSGTDTQYF
>TRBJ1-1|NA|TRBV21-1
CASPGQGGTEAFF
>TRBJ2-1|TRBD1|TRBV7-9
CASSLLLGQGENEQFF
>TRBJ2-2|NA|TRBV19
CASSTLGQQKTGELFF